The clone carrying this T cell receptor (beta chain) was counted many times. The record originates from a study of T cells in Graves' hyperthyroidism and ophthalmopathy. It was RNA transcripts that yielded the amplified TCR beta CDR3 regions. HTBI primers were employed in a first-round RT-PCR of the TCR CDR3. Each CDR3 protein gets one entry after TCRdb re-called the multiplex PCR reads with MiXCR. This table holds around 600,000 distinct CDR3 sequences, more than 13% found once. CDR3 length: 13 residues. Germline V gene data show CDR1 as SGHTA and CDR2 as FQGTGA. V lost 3 bases and J 8 bases, leaving 11 bases between the germline ends.

Input material: blood. The TCR sequence derives from a young woman with Graves' ophthalmopathy. The chain combines TRBV7-3 with TRBJ2-1; D perhaps matches TRBD2 (6 bases). DNA of the CDR3: TGTGCCAGCAGCTTCGGAGGGTACGATGAGCAGTTCTTC. This encodes CASSFGGYDEQFF.